Each of the 21 T cell receptor beta chains below was sequenced from the same sample in a study of cytomegalovirus exposure and HLA in healthy donors. This table comes from immunoSEQ multiplex PCR, and its TCRdb copy is limited to in-frame clones, with some not included. The top ten hold 0.35% to 0.45% of the sample, which has a few hundred thousand clones, about 90% seen once. The sequencing sample was made of PBMCs. All receptors come from a woman under 30 in good health and CMV-seronegative.

V gene TRBV5-4 combines with J gene TRBJ2-7; 11 bases are a match to TRBD2. The CDR3 runs 17 residues. CDR1 and CDR2 from the germline V gene are SGHNT and YYREEE (reference sequence). J gave up 0 bases and V 2 bases, and 7 bases lay outside the gene matches. CDR3 sequence (DNA): TGTGCCAGCAGCTTAGGCACTAGCGGGGGAGCCTCCTACGAGCAGTACGTC. It is translated as CASSLGTSGGASYEQYV.

Notes on this clone: The junction differs from germline at one of its ends, possibly a read error. V usage is TRBV30 and J usage is TRBJ1-4; D remains unclear. The CDR3 runs to 10 residues. Germline CDR1 reads GTSNPN; CDR2 reads SVGIG (reference sequence). This CDR3 is CACDSESTIF. As DNA, the CDR3 is TGTGCCTGTGACTCGGAGTCTACGATTTTT.

The chain uses TRBV7-9 and TRBJ1-4, with D maybe TRBD1 (5 bases). CDR3 length: 13 amino acids. CDR1 is SEHNR and CDR2 is FQNEAQ in the germline V gene (reference sequence). V was pared by 3 bases and J by 7 bases, with 9 bases between. The CDR3 here is CASSFVRVEKLFF. CDR3 bases: TGTGCCAGCAGCTTCGTCAGGGTTGAAAAACTGTTTTTT. The whole variable domain, filled in from reference TRBV7-9 and TRBJ1-4, reads DTGVSQNPRHKITKRGQNVTFRCDPISEHNRLYWYRQTLGQGPEFLTYFQNEAQLEKSRLLSDRFSAERPKGSFSTLEIQRTEQGDSAMYLCASSFVRVEKLFFGSGTQLSVL.

The chain combines TRBV28 with TRBJ2-7, with a tentative D call TRBD1 (6 bases). CDR1 and CDR2 from the germline V gene are MDHEN and SYDVKM. This CDR3 is built from 12 residues. Deletions cut 6 bases from V and 6 bases from J, with 12 bases between. The CDR3 spells CASSPPGAEQYV. The CDR3 bases are TGTGCCAGCAGCCCCCCAGGGGCCGAGCAGTACGTC.

The chain joins TRBV5-1 to TRBJ1-5; 9 nucleotides align to TRBD1. This CDR3 region has 16 residues. V lost 3 bases, J lost 2 bases, and 6 bases stayed unmatched. The germline V gene has CDR1 SGHRS and CDR2 YFSETQ. CDR3 nucleotides: TGCGCCAGCAGCTCCGGGACAGGGATTGGCAATCAGCCCCAGCATTTT. Residues: CASSSGTGIGNQPQHF.

The chain is built from TRBV11-2 and TRBJ2-2, with TRBD2 as a possible D gene (5 bases). The CDR3 is made up of 14 amino acids. The V end lost 5 bases, the J end lost 8 bases, and 15 bases lay between the germline ends. The germline V gene encodes CDR1 SGHAT and CDR2 FQNNGV. This CDR3 reads CASSPREIFGELFF. For the CDR3, the DNA is TGTGCCAGCAGCCCGAGGGAGATTTTTGGGGAGCTGTTTTTT.

The V and J genes are TRBV7-9 and TRBJ2-7, with TRBD1 matching 9 bases. The V segment lost 5 bases and the J segment 3 bases; nucleotides outside the gene matches: 8. Germline CDR1 reads SEHNR; CDR2 reads FQNEAQ (reference sequence). The CDR3 is 15 residues long. DNA of the CDR3: TGTGCCAGCAGCCCGGGACAGGGAATGATCTACGAGCAGTACTTC. Encoded protein: CASSPGQGMIYEQYF.

The chain employs TRBV2 and TRBJ2-1; 14 nucleotides match TRBD2. Germline values: CDR1 SNHLY, CDR2 FYNNEI. V lost 6 bases, J lost 5 bases, and 15 bases stayed unmatched. The CDR3 consists of 19 residues. CDR3 sequence (DNA): TGTGCCAGCAGCGGTGGGACTAGCGGGGGATCCGCCCTCGACAATGAGCAGTTCTTC. This sequence encodes CASSGGTSGGSALDNEQFF. The full variable domain, its missing parts supplied by reference TRBV2 and TRBJ2-1, is EPEVTQTPSHQVTQMGQEVILRCVPISNHLYFYWYRQILGQKVEFLVSFYNNEISEKSEIFDDQFSVERPDGSNFTLKIRSTKLEDSAMYFCASSGGTSGGSALDNEQFFGPGTRLTVL.

The chain joins TRBV7-3 to TRBJ2-3; D might be TRBD2 (5 bases). With 3 bases removed from V and 5 bases from J, the gap between germline ends came to 6 bases. Germline loops: CDR1 SGHTA, CDR2 FQGTGA. The CDR3 runs to 12 residues. In DNA form, the CDR3 reads TGTGCCAGCAGCTTCGCGGGAGATACGCAGTATTTT. Its translation: CASSFAGDTQYF.

This clone was observed once. This chain joins TRBV27 and TRBJ2-6; TRBD1 might be the D (6 bases). Deletions cut 5 bases from V and 3 bases from J, with 14 bases between. The CDR3 is made up of 16 amino acids. The germline V gene encodes CDR1 MNHEY and CDR2 SMNVEV (reference sequence). CDR3: CASSPETGFGANVLTF. The CDR3 coding sequence is TGTGCCAGCAGTCCAGAGACAGGTTTTGGGGCCAACGTCCTGACTTTC.

The CDR3 nucleotides read TGTGCCAGCAGTCAGAGGGTCGGGTCAGATACGCAGTATTTT. It translates to CASSQRVGSDTQYF. This chain connects TRBV5-4 to TRBJ2-3, with TRBD2 as a possible D gene (5 bases). V was pared by 5 bases and J by 4 bases, with 14 bases between. Germline V gene data show CDR1 as SGHNT and CDR2 as YYREEE (reference sequence). This CDR3 region has 14 residues.

The V gene is TRBV19, the J gene TRBJ1-6; possibly TRBD1 for D (6 bases). Trimming took 3 bases from V and 6 from J, leaving 18 bases between them. This CDR3 is 17 amino acids long. The V gene's germline CDR1 is LNHDA and CDR2 SQIVND (reference sequence). CDR3 sequence: CASSMSSSDSSNSPLHF. CDR3 sequence (DNA): TGTGCCAGTAGTATGAGCAGCTCGGACAGCTCTAATTCACCCCTCCACTTT.

The chain is built from TRBV5-4 and TRBJ2-7; 8 bases fit TRBD2. The germline CDR1 and CDR2 sequences are SGHNT and YYREEE (reference sequence). CDR3 size: 14 residues. With V trimmed by 4 bases and J by 2 bases, 5 bases remained unmatched. CDR3 coding DNA: TGTGCCAGCAGCCGGGGGGGGGCCGCCTACGAGCAGTACGTC. Its translation: CASSRGGAAYEQYV.

The chain combines TRBV7-6 with TRBJ2-7; 8 bases match TRBD2. The CDR3 spans 15 residues. The germline V gene has CDR1 SGHVS and CDR2 FNYEAQ. Germline trimming cut 5 bases from V and 5 bases from J; bases unmatched to any gene: 11. The CDR3 is CASSPGGAPGDEQYV. The CDR3 DNA sequence: TGTGCCAGCAGCCCCGGGGGGGCACCGGGCGACGAGCAGTACGTC.

The chain employs TRBV28 and TRBJ2-1; 8 bases match TRBD1. V lost 5 bases to trimming and J lost 1 base; unmatched junction nucleotides: 7. CDR1 and CDR2 from the germline V gene are MDHEN and SYDVKM. CDR3 length equals 16 residues. The CDR3 reads CASSTPGQGSYNEQFF. CDR3 DNA sequence: TGTGCCAGCAGTACTCCCGGACAGGGTTCCTACAATGAGCAGTTCTTC.

The rearrangement links TRBV4-1 to TRBJ2-3; 10 positions match TRBD2. Germline-derived CDR1 and CDR2 are MGHRA and YSYEKL. Unmatched junction bases numbered 10, after V lost 4 bases and J lost 3 bases. The CDR3 contains 17 residues. CDR3 sequence: CASSRRLLAGQTDTQYF. The CDR3 nucleotides are TGCGCCAGCAGCCGTAGGTTACTAGCGGGACAGACAGATACGCAGTATTTT.

The V gene is TRBV7-8, the J gene TRBJ2-7, with a weak D call TRBD2 (6 bases). There are 15 residues in the CDR3. Germline CDR1 reads SGHVS; CDR2 reads FQNEAQ. V was trimmed by 5 bases and J by 6 bases, leaving 20 bases between them. CDR3: CASSPGTSFSGEQYF. Written as DNA, the CDR3 is TGTGCCAGCAGCCCCGGCACTAGCTTCTCCGGCGAGCAGTACTTC.

As to this clone: This CDR3 is also generated by other DNA sequences in the sample. The chain joins TRBV27 to TRBJ1-2; 7 positions match TRBD1. The CDR3 is made up of 13 amino acids. Germline CDR1 reads MNHEY; CDR2 reads SMNVEV (reference sequence). V trimming: 2 bases; J trimming: 4 bases; junction bases outside the gene matches: 1. CDR3 sequence: CASSLTGVYGYTF. CDR3 DNA: TGTGCCAGCAGTTTAACAGGGGTCTATGGCTACACCTTC.

This sequence joins TRBV10-3 and TRBJ2-1; D is possibly TRBD1 (5 bases). CDR3 length: 11 amino acids. Trimming removed 8 bases at V and 5 bases at J, with 7 bases between. Germline assignment: CDR1 ENHRY and CDR2 SYGVKD. CDR3 amino acids: CAIEGDNEQFF. The CDR3 DNA follows: TGTGCCATCGAAGGGGACAATGAGCAGTTCTTC.

This rearrangement joins TRBV5-1 to TRBJ2-1; 12 positions match TRBD2. CDR3 length equals 19 residues. Trimming took 1 base from V and 7 from J; bases not matched to a gene: 15. CDR1 and CDR2 from the germline V gene are SGHRS and YFSETQ. The CDR3, as DNA: TGCGCCAGCAGCTTGTCGGTCCTAGCGGGGGGGCCGTTTGTTAATGAGCAGTTCTTC. This encodes CASSLSVLAGGPFVNEQFF.

This chain connects TRBV9 to TRBJ2-3; TRBD2 matches 7 bases. CDR3 length: 15 residues. CDR1 and CDR2 from the germline V gene are SGDLS and YYNGEE. V lost 4 bases, J lost 0 bases, and 5 bases stayed unmatched. CDR3 region: CASSPSGTSTDTQYF. In nucleotides, the CDR3 is TGTGCCAGCAGCCCCAGCGGGACTAGCACAGATACGCAGTATTTT.